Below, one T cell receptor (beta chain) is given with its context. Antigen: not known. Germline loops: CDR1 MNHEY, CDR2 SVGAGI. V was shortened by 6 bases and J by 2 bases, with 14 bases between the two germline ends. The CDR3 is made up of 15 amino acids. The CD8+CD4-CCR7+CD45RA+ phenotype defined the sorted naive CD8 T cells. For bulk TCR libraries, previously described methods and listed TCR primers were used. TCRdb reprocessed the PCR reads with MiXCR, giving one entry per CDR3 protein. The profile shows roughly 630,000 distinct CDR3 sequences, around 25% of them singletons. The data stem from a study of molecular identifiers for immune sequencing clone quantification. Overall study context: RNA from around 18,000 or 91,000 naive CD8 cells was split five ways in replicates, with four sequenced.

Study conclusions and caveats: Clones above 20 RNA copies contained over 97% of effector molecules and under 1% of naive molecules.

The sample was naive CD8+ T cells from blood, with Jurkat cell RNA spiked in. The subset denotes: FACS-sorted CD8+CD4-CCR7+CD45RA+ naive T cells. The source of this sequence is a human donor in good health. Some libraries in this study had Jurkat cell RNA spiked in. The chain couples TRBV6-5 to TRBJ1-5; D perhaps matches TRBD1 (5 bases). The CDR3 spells CASSDSNWGNQPQHF. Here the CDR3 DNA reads TGTGCCAGCAGCGACAGCAATTGGGGCAATCAGCCCCAGCATTTT.